This TCR beta chain appears in the sequencing data of a study of T cell changes during pregnancy in multiple sclerosis. With V trimmed by 1 base and J by 4 bases, 9 bases remained unmatched. This CDR3 contains 17 residues. Germline V gene lookup returns CDR1 SGHVS and CDR2 FQNEAQ. Profiling relied on immunoSEQ multiplex PCR, and the TCRdb table lists in-frame clones only, not all of them. The sample carries about 47,000 clones, around 92% recorded once. The sequencing here drew on peripheral blood, taken in the third trimester of pregnancy. The receptor was derived from a female donor with multiple sclerosis, enrolled in a pregnancy study. This sequence joins TRBV7-8 and TRBJ2-3; 9 bases fit TRBD2. The CDR3 DNA sequence: TGTGCCAGCAGCTTAGACTCCCTAGCGGGAAGGGCAGATACGCAGTATTTT. This encodes CASSLDSLAGRADTQYF.